This T cell receptor (beta chain) comes out of a study of human CD8 memory T cell subsets. This clonotype is labeled medium-sized based on frequency. The TCR beta sequencing libraries came from UMI-labeled 5' RACE. Following a re-call of the 5' RACE reads, TCRdb has one entry per CDR3 protein and lacks DNA. The listing contains approximately 5,000 distinct CDR3 sequences. CDR3 size: 14 residues. In germline, CDR1 is DFQATT, CDR2 SNEGSKA (reference sequence). The sample consisted of CD8+ effector memory T cells (TEM) sorted from PBMCs. Subset noted: effector memory CD8 T cells, CCR7- CD45RO+ CD95+. V and J are TRBV20-1 and TRBJ2-1; TCRdb indicates TRBD2, and absent DNA this call remains unverified. This clonotype was obtained from a human donor in good health. The CDR3 protein is CSARDGRERNEQFF.